Shown below are 30 T cell receptor beta chains from a single sample sequenced in a study of control samples from healthy donors and cancer patients. The protocol was immunoSEQ multiplex PCR, while the TCRdb copy is restricted to in-frame clones and leaves out a portion. The profile covers 100,000 to 150,000 clones, with 91% appearing a single time and roughly 8.6% taken by the ten largest. Source material: blood. The receptor source for this set is a young man in good health.

The chain joins TRBV9 to TRBJ2-3, with 7 bases lining up with TRBD2. Unmatched junction bases numbered 8, after V lost 0 bases and J lost 1 base. The CDR3 runs to 17 residues. CDR1 SGDLS and CDR2 YYNGEE come from the germline V gene. Here the CDR3 reads CASSVAEIAGRTDTQYF. The CDR3 DNA follows: TGTGCCAGCAGCGTAGCTGAGATAGCGGGCCGCACAGATACGCAGTATTTT. The entire variable domain, with the rest obtained from reference TRBV9 and TRBJ2-3, is as follows: DSGVTQTPKHLITATGQRVTLRCSPRSGDLSVYWYQQSLDQGLQFLIQYYNGEERAKGNILERFSAQQFPDLHSELNLSSLELGDSALYFCASSVAEIAGRTDTQYFGPGTRLTVL.

The gene calls are TRBV29-1 and TRBJ1-2, with 8 bases identical to TRBD1. This CDR3 region has 13 residues. Unmatched junction bases numbered 5, after V lost 2 bases and J lost 6 bases. In germline, CDR1 is SQVTM, CDR2 ANQGSEA. CDR3 bases: TGCAGCGTTGAAAGGCAGGGGGCGAATGGCTACACCTTC. Translated: CSVERQGANGYTF. Drawing the rest from reference TRBV29-1 and TRBJ1-2, the complete variable domain is SAVISQKPSRDICQRGTSLTIQCQVDSQVTMMFWYRQQPGQSLTLIATANQGSEATYESGFVIDKFPISRPNLTFSTLTVSNMSPEDSSIYLCSVERQGANGYTFGSGTRLTVV.

The chain is built from TRBV11-2 and TRBJ1-1; no clear D gene. Germline CDR1 SGHAT, CDR2 FQNNGV. Trimming took 1 base from V and 1 from J, leaving 7 bases between them. The CDR3 is 14 amino acids. This CDR3 reads CASSLGVTNTEAFF. CDR3 nucleotide sequence: TGTGCCAGCAGCTTAGGTGTGACGAACACTGAAGCTTTCTTT.

This clone was detected once. The V gene is TRBV27, the J gene TRBJ1-1; D might be TRBD1 (6 bases). V shed 3 bases and J shed 5 bases, with 16 bases lying between them. There are 15 residues in the CDR3. Germline V gene data show CDR1 as MNHEY and CDR2 as SMNVEV (reference sequence). CDR3: CASSLGGRRGTEAFF. The DNA for the CDR3 is TGTGCCAGCAGTTTGGGGGGGCGGAGGGGAACTGAAGCTTTCTTT.

This chain links TRBV12-3 or TRBV12-4 with TRBJ2-3; D uncertain. Trimming cost V 4 bases and J 2 bases, with 7 bases left between them. The length of the CDR3 is 13 residues. This chain's CDR3 is CASSSTNTDTQYF. DNA of the CDR3: TGTGCCAGCAGTTCAACAAACACAGATACGCAGTATTTT.

The rearrangement links TRBV9 to TRBJ2-3; TRBD1 is a possible D gene (7 bases). Trimming took 0 bases from V and 2 from J, leaving 16 bases between them. The CDR3 is made up of 17 amino acids. CDR1 is SGDLS, CDR2 YYNGEE, per germline. CDR3 sequence: CASSVGGAGQLTDTQYF. CDR3 in DNA: TGTGCCAGCAGCGTAGGGGGGGCGGGACAGCTCACAGATACGCAGTATTTT. The full variable domain, completed using reference TRBV9 and TRBJ2-3, is DSGVTQTPKHLITATGQRVTLRCSPRSGDLSVYWYQQSLDQGLQFLIQYYNGEERAKGNILERFSAQQFPDLHSELNLSSLELGDSALYFCASSVGGAGQLTDTQYFGPGTRLTVL.

V and J are TRBV7-6 and TRBJ2-1; the D gene is possibly TRBD2 (6 bases). Per germline, CDR1 SGHVS and CDR2 FNYEAQ. Trimming left V 4 bases short and J 2 bases short, with 15 bases between. CDR3 length: 16 amino acids. The CDR3 nucleotides are TGTGCCAGCAGCTACAGGCCGGGCGGGGCCTACAATGAGCAGTTCTTC. Translation gives CASSYRPGGAYNEQFF. Looking up the rest from reference TRBV7-6 and TRBJ2-1 gives the full variable domain: GAGVSQSPRYKVTKRGQDVALRCDPISGHVSLYWYRQALGQGPEFLTYFNYEAQQDKSGLPNDRFSAERPEGSISTLTIQRTEQRDSAMYRCASSYRPGGAYNEQFFGPGTRLTVL.

The V and J genes are TRBV19 and TRBJ2-7; a possible D gene is TRBD1 (5 bases). Germline CDR1 and CDR2: LNHDA and SQIVND (reference sequence). V gave up 5 bases and J gave up 5 bases, with 16 bases separating them. The CDR3 has 14 residues. Written as DNA, the CDR3 is TGTGCCAGTAGTGGCCAGGGTGAAGTCCACGAGCAGTACTTC. Encoded protein: CASSGQGEVHEQYF. Complete variable domain (other parts from reference TRBV19 and TRBJ2-7): DGGITQSPKYLFRKEGQNVTLSCEQNLNHDAMYWYRQDPGQGLRLIYYSQIVNDFQKGDIAEGYSVSREKKESFPLTVTSAQKNPTAFYLCASSGQGEVHEQYFGPGTRLTVT.

This clone was observed a few times. The V and J genes are TRBV6-1 and TRBJ1-6; D gene unclear. CDR3 length: 14 residues. V lost 1 base to trimming and J lost 7 bases, with 8 bases between them. CDR1 and CDR2 (germline): MNHNS, SASEGT. The CDR3 region has the DNA TGTGCCAGCAGTGAAGGGCCAGACAATTCACCCCTCCACTTT. This encodes CASSEGPDNSPLHF.

The genes are TRBV9 and TRBJ1-4; D perhaps matches TRBD1 (5 bases). V gave up 0 bases and J gave up 12 bases, with 12 bases separating them. CDR1 and CDR2 from the germline V gene are SGDLS and YYNGEE. The CDR3 sequence is 13 residues long. This CDR3 reads CASSVGVGGELFF. In DNA, the CDR3 is TGTGCCAGCAGCGTAGGGGTGGGGGGAGAACTGTTTTTT.

The genes are TRBV6-5 and TRBJ2-1, with D perhaps matching TRBD1 (6 bases). Trimming cost V 2 bases and J 5 bases, with 10 bases left between them. The germline CDR1 and CDR2 sequences are MNHEY and SVGAGI. The CDR3 contains 14 residues. The CDR3 protein is CASSYRDNNNEQFF. The DNA for the CDR3 is TGTGCCAGCAGTTACAGGGACAATAACAATGAGCAGTTCTTC.

The rearrangement links TRBV5-6 to TRBJ1-2; D is ambiguous. In germline, CDR1 is SGHDT, CDR2 YYEEEE. The germline V and J ends were trimmed by 7 bases and 1 base, with 11 bases remaining between them. The CDR3 runs to 13 residues. The CDR3 DNA is TGTGCCAGCTACCCGTACGTTAACTATGGCTACACCTTC. This codes for CASYPYVNYGYTF.

The gene calls are TRBV19 and TRBJ1-6, with D hard to call. The CDR3 contains 15 residues. Trimming took off 3 bases at V and 8 bases at J, with 14 bases between the two ends. CDR1 and CDR2 from the germline V gene are LNHDA and SQIVND (reference sequence). The CDR3 is CASSIRTFEDSPLHF. CDR3 coding DNA: TGTGCCAGTAGTATCCGGACTTTCGAGGATTCACCCCTCCACTTT.

This clone has only one observation. The chain recombines TRBV15 with TRBJ2-7, with 8 bases lining up with TRBD1. Germline V gives CDR1 LNHNV, CDR2 YYDKDF (reference sequence). The V segment lost 3 bases and the J segment 3 bases; nucleotides outside the gene matches: 4. The CDR3 has 14 residues. The DNA of the CDR3 is TGTGCCACCAGCAGGAAACAGGGGGACTACGAGCAGTACTTC. Encoded protein: CATSRKQGDYEQYF.

The rearrangement links TRBV19 to TRBJ2-7, with TRBD2 matching 11 bases. Looked up from germline, CDR1 is LNHDA and CDR2 is SQIVND (reference sequence). The CDR3 runs 15 residues. V lost 4 bases to trimming and J lost 4 bases; unmatched junction nucleotides: 6. CDR3 nucleotide sequence: TGTGCCAGTAGTAAGATACTAGCGGGAGCTTACGAGCAGTACTTC. Translating gives CASSKILAGAYEQYF. Together with reference TRBV19 and TRBJ2-7, the CDR3 gives the full variable domain: DGGITQSPKYLFRKEGQNVTLSCEQNLNHDAMYWYRQDPGQGLRLIYYSQIVNDFQKGDIAEGYSVSREKKESFPLTVTSAQKNPTAFYLCASSKILAGAYEQYFGPGTRLTVT.

The chain joins TRBV29-1 to TRBJ1-2; D not resolved. The CDR3 extends over 16 amino acids. The germline CDR1 and CDR2 sequences are SQVTM and ANQGSEA. Trimming removed 3 bases at V and 4 bases at J, with 21 bases between. In DNA, the CDR3 is TGCAGCGTTGATGGCGGGCTCACTCGGCTTAGCTATGGCTACACCTTC. Translation gives CSVDGGLTRLSYGYTF.

This clone was picked up a small number of times. This sequence joins TRBV7-7 and TRBJ2-7; 7 positions match TRBD2. The germline V gene encodes CDR1 SSHAT and CDR2 FNYEAQ (reference sequence). CDR3 size: 14 residues. Trimming at V came to 5 bases and at J to 3 bases, leaving 7 bases not matched to a gene. The CDR3 DNA reads as TGTGCCAGCAGCCCAAGCGGGGCTCGCTACGAGCAGTACTTC. Translation: CASSPSGARYEQYF.

The chain combines TRBV4-1 with TRBJ1-1, with TRBD1 identical over 7 bases. Germline trimming cut 3 bases from V and 3 bases from J; bases unmatched to any gene: 4. The CDR3 is 14 residues long. Germline CDR1 reads MGHRA; CDR2 reads YSYEKL. DNA for the CDR3: TGCGCCAGCAGCCAGTACAGGGGTCACACTGAAGCTTTCTTT. Translation gives CASSQYRGHTEAFF.

V and J are TRBV25-1 and TRBJ1-6; maybe TRBD1 (6 bases). The germline gives CDR1 MGHDK, CDR2 SYGVNS. The CDR3 covers 14 residues. V was shortened by 6 bases and J by 10 bases, with 16 bases between the two germline ends. CDR3 in amino acids: CASRTTGQNSPLHF. In DNA, the CDR3 is TGTGCCAGCAGGACGACAGGCCAGAACTCACCCCTCCACTTT.

V usage is TRBV5-4 and J usage is TRBJ2-5, with TRBD2 matching over 8 bases. This CDR3 contains 14 residues. The V gene end was trimmed by 0 bases and the J gene end by 10 bases; junction bases not matched to a gene: 8. Germline CDR1 is SGHNT and CDR2 is YYREEE (reference sequence). The CDR3 loop is CASSLAVAGPDQYF. CDR3 nucleotides: TGTGCCAGCAGCTTGGCGGTAGCGGGGCCAGACCAGTACTTC.

This clone was seen just once. This chain connects TRBV7-7 to TRBJ2-1; D may be TRBD1 (5 bases). The CDR3 totals 15 residues. Trimming stripped 3 bases from V and 6 bases from J, with 15 bases between. Germline CDR1 is SSHAT and CDR2 is FNYEAQ (reference sequence). The CDR3 reads CASSLSGIGSNEQFF. The CDR3 DNA reads as TGTGCCAGCAGCTTGTCAGGGATTGGCTCCAATGAGCAGTTCTTC.

CDR3 sequence (DNA): TGTGCCAGCAGCTTAGAAGCAGGGGTGGGTGAAGCTTTCTTT. Translated, it gives CASSLEAGVGEAFF. The gene calls are TRBV7-9 and TRBJ1-1; tentative D call: TRBD1 (6 bases). The CDR3 is 14 amino acids. Germline lookup yields CDR1 SEHNR and CDR2 FQNEAQ (reference sequence). Trimming left V 1 base short and J 7 bases short, with 13 bases between.

The chain carries TRBV11-2 and TRBJ2-1; D is ambiguous. With 2 bases removed from V and 8 bases from J, the gap between germline ends came to 4 bases. CDR3 length: 11 amino acids. Germline loops: CDR1 SGHAT, CDR2 FQNNGV. CDR3 nucleotides: TGTGCCAGCAGCTTATTAGATGAGCAGTTCTTC. Protein: CASSLLDEQFF.

The rearrangement joins TRBV5-5 to TRBJ1-4, with a tentative D call TRBD1 (6 bases). The V end lost 2 bases, the J end lost 8 bases, and 13 bases lay between the germline ends. CDR1 is SGHKS and CDR2 is YYEKEE in the germline V gene (reference sequence). The CDR3 runs 14 residues. The CDR3 reads CASSFEGVGEKLFF. DNA for the CDR3: TGTGCCAGCAGCTTTGAGGGGGTTGGGGAAAAACTGTTTTTT.

This clone was seen a handful of times. The chain couples TRBV5-6 to TRBJ1-5; D remains unclear. CDR3 size: 14 residues. The germline gives CDR1 SGHDT, CDR2 YYEEEE. V gave up 1 base and J gave up 5 bases, with 10 bases separating them. As DNA, the CDR3 is TGTGCCAGCAGCTTGTCCGGCGGCGATCAGCCCCAGCATTTT. It specifies CASSLSGGDQPQHF.

The gene calls are TRBV5-6 and TRBJ2-1, with TRBD2 matching over 8 bases. The CDR3 consists of 14 residues. Germline V gives CDR1 SGHDT, CDR2 YYEEEE. The junction had 11 bases not matched to a gene; V was cut back by 10 bases and J by 5 bases. In DNA, the CDR3 is TGTGCCGGCACTACTGGCGGGGGGCACAATGAGCAGTTCTTC. It specifies CAGTTGGGHNEQFF.

The chain links TRBV6-5 to TRBJ1-5, with 7 nucleotides matching TRBD1. The V segment lost 7 bases and the J segment 6 bases; nucleotides outside the gene matches: 6. The CDR3 extends over 13 amino acids. In germline, CDR1 is MNHEY, CDR2 SVGAGI. For the CDR3, the DNA is TGTGCCAGCACTCGGACAGGAGCTCAGCCCCAGCATTTT. Translated: CASTRTGAQPQHF.

This rearrangement joins TRBV9 to TRBJ1-3, with a weak D call TRBD1 (5 bases). The CDR3 is 15 amino acids. With 0 bases removed from V and 3 bases from J, the gap between germline ends came to 10 bases. Germline-derived CDR1 and CDR2 are SGDLS and YYNGEE. For the CDR3, the DNA is TGTGCCAGCAGCGTAGGCGGGGGAAGTGGAAACACCATATATTTT. It specifies CASSVGGGSGNTIYF. The full variable domain, with the rest looked up from reference TRBV9 and TRBJ1-3, is DSGVTQTPKHLITATGQRVTLRCSPRSGDLSVYWYQQSLDQGLQFLIQYYNGEERAKGNILERFSAQQFPDLHSELNLSSLELGDSALYFCASSVGGGSGNTIYFGEGSWLTVV.

Only one count was recorded for this clone. This chain connects TRBV10-3 to TRBJ2-3, with a possible D match to TRBD2 (5 bases). Trimming cost V 3 bases and J 6 bases, with 13 bases left between them. CDR1 and CDR2 (germline): ENHRY, SYGVKD. The CDR3 totals 14 residues. The CDR3 bases are TGTGCCATCAGTGATTCCACTCCGGGGGATACGCAGTATTTT. This gives the protein CAISDSTPGDTQYF.

The chain carries TRBV5-4 and TRBJ2-5; D is unresolved. CDR1 SGHNT and CDR2 YYREEE come from the germline V gene (reference sequence). V shed 0 bases and J shed 5 bases, with 17 bases lying between them. The CDR3 loop spans 16 amino acids. The CDR3 nucleotides are TGTGCCAGCAGCTTGGATACCGGGCCCCTGGGGGAGACCCAGTACTTC. It specifies CASSLDTGPLGETQYF. The entire variable domain, with the rest obtained from reference TRBV5-4 and TRBJ2-5, is as follows: ETGVTQSPTHLIKTRGQQVTLRCSSQSGHNTVSWYQQALGQGPQFIFQYYREEENGRGNFPPRFSGLQFPNYSSELNVNALELDDSALYLCASSLDTGPLGETQYFGPGTRLLVL.